The 31 T cell receptor beta chains listed next were all sequenced from one sample in a study of blood T cells in healthy people across ages. A second PCR of 7 to 11 cycles used a sample-barcoded 5' primer and a J-beta primer mix. TCRdb re-called the 5' RACE reads with MiXCR, one entry per CDR3 protein. In the table there are about 780,000 distinct CDR3 sequences, roughly 25% of which are singletons. The data also belong to a second study, concerning T cells of mothers and their children.

The sample consisted of blood. These receptors were collected from a boy between 10 and 17 years old in good health.

This chain links TRBV3-1 with TRBJ1-2; D uncertain. The germline V gene encodes CDR1 LGHDT and CDR2 YNNKEL (reference sequence). The CDR3 is 15 amino acids. Trimming stripped 4 bases from V and 5 bases from J, with 17 bases between. As DNA, the CDR3 is TGTGCCAGCAGCCCCTCGATCCCTCGAAATTATGGCTACACCTTC. It translates to CASSPSIPRNYGYTF.

V gene TRBV29-1 combines with J gene TRBJ1-1; D gene uncertain. V was clipped by 2 bases and J by 0 bases, with 7 bases between them. The CDR3 runs to 13 residues. Germline CDR1 is SQVTM and CDR2 is ANQGSEA. The CDR3 DNA is TGCAGCGTTGAAACACGGCTGAACACTGAAGCTTTCTTT. Translated, it gives CSVETRLNTEAFF.

This clonotype was seen ten or more times. The rearrangement uses TRBV20-1 and TRBJ1-2; 12 nucleotides match TRBD1. Trimming at V came to 4 bases and at J to 4 bases, leaving 13 bases not matched to a gene. This CDR3 has 17 residues. Looked up from germline, CDR1 is DFQATT and CDR2 is SNEGSKA (reference sequence). Written as DNA, the CDR3 is TGCAGTGCTACACGAGGCTTGGGACAGGGGGCTACCTATGGCTACACCTTC. Translating gives CSATRGLGQGATYGYTF.

This clonotype has a handful of counts. The gene calls are TRBV29-1 and TRBJ2-7; D unclear. Trimming took off 8 bases at V and 6 bases at J, with 17 bases between the two ends. CDR3 length: 12 amino acids. The V gene's germline CDR1 is SQVTM and CDR2 ANQGSEA. CDR3 coding DNA: TGCAGCTCACGGGCTCCATCAGGCGAGCAGTACTTC. It codes for CSSRAPSGEQYF.

The sample holds a few counts of this clonotype. The chain joins TRBV2 to TRBJ1-5; 8 bases line up with TRBD1. The CDR3 runs to 15 residues. Germline CDR1 and CDR2: SNHLY and FYNNEI. The V and J ends lost 2 bases and 4 bases, in that order; junction bases with no gene match: 4. The CDR3 coding sequence is TGTGCCAGCAGTGAATGGACAGGGACTAATCAGCCCCAGCATTTT. Protein sequence: CASSEWTGTNQPQHF.

The chain has TRBV7-9 and TRBJ2-3; D remains ambiguous. V was pared by 5 bases and J by 3 bases, with 18 bases between. Germline values: CDR1 SEHNR, CDR2 FQNEAQ (reference sequence). This CDR3 spans 16 amino acids. The CDR3 is CASSPPKGALTDTQYF. In nucleotides, the CDR3 is TGTGCCAGCAGCCCCCCGAAGGGCGCTCTTACAGATACGCAGTATTTT.

V is TRBV27 and J is TRBJ1-3; perhaps TRBD1 as D (5 bases). Trimming took off 6 bases at V and 0 bases at J, with 9 bases between the two ends. There are 14 residues in the CDR3. Germline V gives CDR1 MNHEY, CDR2 SMNVEV (reference sequence). As DNA, the CDR3 is TGTGCCAGCAGCACCGGGGCCTCTGGAAACACCATATATTTT. Translated: CASSTGASGNTIYF.

This rearrangement joins TRBV2 to TRBJ1-4, with 7 bases lining up with TRBD1. CDR1 and CDR2 from the germline V gene are SNHLY and FYNNEI. The V gene end was trimmed by 4 bases and the J gene end by 0 bases; junction bases not matched to a gene: 5. The CDR3 loop spans 16 amino acids. CDR3 in amino acids: CASSAGQTATNEKLFF. The CDR3 bases are TGTGCCAGCAGTGCGGGACAGACTGCAACTAATGAAAAACTGTTTTTT.

J is TRBJ2-5 and V is TRBV27, with D possibly TRBD1 on 7 matching bases. The V end was cut by 3 bases, the J end by 2 bases, with 16 bases between. Germline V CDR1 and CDR2: MNHEY, SMNVEV (reference sequence). The CDR3 runs to 16 residues. The CDR3 reads CASSFLGGTEQETQYF. CDR3 sequence (DNA): TGTGCCAGCAGTTTTCTAGGCGGGACAGAACAAGAGACCCAGTACTTC.

This clonotype came up a few times. This rearrangement joins TRBV7-2 to TRBJ2-3, with D perhaps matching TRBD1 (5 bases). Trimming took 4 bases from V and 4 from J, leaving 9 bases between them. The V gene's germline CDR1 is SGHTA and CDR2 FQGNSA. The CDR3 runs to 13 residues. The CDR3 DNA sequence: TGTGCCAGCAGCTGGCAGGGCCCAGATACGCAGTATTTT. Its protein is CASSWQGPDTQYF.

This sequence joins TRBV5-5 and TRBJ2-7; no definite D call. CDR1 SGHKS and CDR2 YYEKEE come from the germline V gene (reference sequence). This CDR3 has 14 amino acids. Trimming cost V 2 bases and J 3 bases, with 12 bases left between them. In nucleotides, the CDR3 is TGTGCCAGCAGCTTTGGGTGGCCGGACTACGAGCAGTACTTC. This translates into CASSFGWPDYEQYF.

This clonotype was observed a few times. The chain employs TRBV5-1 and TRBJ2-1; 8 bases fit TRBD2. The J call is in doubt because the DNA end fits TRBJ2-5 better. The V gene's germline CDR1 is SGHRS and CDR2 YFSETQ. The CDR3 spans 15 residues. This CDR3 is CASSLERGTQETQYF. CDR3 bases: TGCGCCAGCAGCTTGGAGCGGGGGACACAAGAGACCCAGTACTTC.

The chain recombines TRBV2 with TRBJ2-5, with 7 bases aligning to TRBD2. The CDR3 length is 13 residues. CDR1 and CDR2 (germline): SNHLY, FYNNEI. The junction had 4 bases not matched to a gene; V was cut back by 4 bases and J by 5 bases. CDR3 sequence (DNA): TGTGCCAGCAGTGCCGGGCGGGGGGAGACCCAGTACTTC. This translates into CASSAGRGETQYF.

This clonotype was observed a handful of times. V usage is TRBV9 and J usage is TRBJ1-2, with a tentative D call TRBD1 (6 bases). The CDR3 has 13 residues. The ends were cut back, 6 bases at V and 8 bases at J, with 17 bases in the middle. CDR1 is SGDLS, CDR2 YYNGEE, per germline. The CDR3 spells CASTRTVPGGYTF. The CDR3 nucleotides read TGTGCCAGCACCCGGACAGTGCCAGGCGGCTACACCTTC.

This CDR3 is CATDKGEQYF. CDR3 DNA sequence: TGTGCCACGGACAAGGGAGAGCAGTACTTC. V usage is TRBV2 and J usage is TRBJ2-5, with D perhaps assigned TRBD1 or TRBD2 (5 bases each). The CDR3 has 10 residues. The V gene lost 10 bases and the J gene lost 11 bases, with 14 bases spanning the gap. Germline CDR1 and CDR2: SNHLY and FYNNEI.

This clonotype came up a few times. The chain couples TRBV5-1 to TRBJ1-3; D is possibly TRBD1 (6 bases). V was cut by 5 bases and J by 0 bases, with 18 bases left in between. This CDR3 region has 17 residues. CDR1 and CDR2 from the germline V gene are SGHRS and YFSETQ. In DNA form, the CDR3 reads TGCGCCAGCAGTTCTTCACCGGGACAACCCTCTGGAAACACCATATATTTT. Its protein product is CASSSSPGQPSGNTIYF.

This sequence joins TRBV18 and TRBJ2-6; a possible D gene is TRBD2 (5 bases). Germline V gene sequence: CDR1 KGHSH, CDR2 LQKENI. The CDR3 is made up of 16 amino acids. Trimming shortened V by 3 bases and J by 5 bases, and 14 bases separated the two germline ends. CDR3 nucleotides: TGTGCCAGCTCACCGTTAACGGGATTCCGGGCCAACGTCCTGACTTTC. Translating it yields CASSPLTGFRANVLTF.

This clonotype was detected only a few times. The chain carries TRBV20-1 and TRBJ2-2, with 11 bases fitting TRBD2. The CDR3 is made up of 14 amino acids. With V trimmed by 8 bases and J by 1 base, 3 bases remained unmatched. Germline lookup yields CDR1 DFQATT and CDR2 SNEGSKA (reference sequence). The CDR3 here is CSIGTSGNTGELFF. In nucleotides, the CDR3 is TGCAGTATTGGGACTAGCGGGAACACCGGGGAGCTGTTTTTT.

Note on this clonotype: Compared with germline, one end of the junction differs, possibly owing to a read error. The chain recombines TRBV7-7 with TRBJ2-5, with TRBD1 identical over 7 bases. The CDR3 covers 16 residues. From germline, CDR1 is SSHAT and CDR2 FNYEAQ (reference sequence). The CDR3 bases are TGTGCTAGCAGCTCTCTTGGGACAGCACCGCGAGAGACCCAGTACTTC. It yields the protein CASSSLGTAPRETQYF.

The chain uses TRBV6-5 and TRBJ1-1; a weak D match, TRBD1 (5 bases). Between the trimmed V and J ends, which lost 10 bases and 5 bases, there was a span of 14 bases. Germline V CDR1 and CDR2: MNHEY, SVGAGI. The CDR3 totals 12 residues. CDR3 region: CATQGWGTEAFF. CDR3 nucleotide sequence: TGTGCCACCCAGGGTTGGGGGACTGAAGCTTTCTTT.

This chain uses TRBV5-6 with TRBJ2-7, with 7 bases matching TRBD2. With 0 bases clipped from V and 2 bases from J, the junction kept 8 bases outside the gene matches. Germline loops: CDR1 SGHDT, CDR2 YYEEEE. This CDR3 region has 16 residues. The CDR3 DNA sequence: TGTGCCAGCAGCTTGGCCCGGACTAGTCGGCCCTACGAGCAGTACTTC. Amino acids: CASSLARTSRPYEQYF.

Remarks on this clonotype: One junction end does not reproduce the germline sequence, and a read error may be involved. The chain is built from TRBV7-2 and TRBJ2-5, with a weak D call TRBD2 (7 bases). The end of the DNA aligns better with TRBJ2-1, so the J call may be wrong. The V gene's germline CDR1 is SGHTA and CDR2 FQGNSA. The CDR3 has 18 amino acids. The CDR3 is CASSLVRGGRASYDEQFF. In DNA form, the CDR3 reads TGTGCCAGCAGCTTAGTTAGGGGGGGCAGGGCCTCCTACGATGAGCAGTTCTTC.

The CDR3 sequence is CASTPTVGTGTYEQYF. DNA for the CDR3: TGCGCCAGCACTCCGACGGTAGGGACAGGGACCTACGAGCAGTACTTC. The chain is built from TRBV5-1 and TRBJ2-7; 9 nucleotides match TRBD1. Germline loops: CDR1 SGHRS, CDR2 YFSETQ. The length of the CDR3 is 16 residues. V shed 6 bases and J 2 bases; nucleotides not matched to a gene: 12.

The rearrangement joins TRBV5-5 to TRBJ2-1; D gene uncertain. CDR3 size: 12 residues. Germline CDR1 and CDR2: SGHKS and YYEKEE (reference sequence). V shed 4 bases and J shed 9 bases, with 11 bases lying between them. The chain's CDR3 is CASSAALGEQFF. The CDR3 nucleotides are TGTGCCAGCAGCGCGGCACTGGGTGAGCAGTTCTTC.

The gene calls are TRBV18 and TRBJ1-4, with D uncertain. From germline, CDR1 is KGHSH and CDR2 LQKENI. The CDR3 runs to 16 residues. The V gene lost 2 bases and the J gene lost 4 bases, with 14 bases spanning the gap. The CDR3 here is CASSPIEGRINEKLFF. The CDR3 DNA reads TGTGCCAGCTCACCAATCGAGGGCCGTATTAATGAAAAACTGTTTTTT.

This clonotype appeared a few times. V gene TRBV12-5 combines with J gene TRBJ2-1, with D possibly called TRBD1 or TRBD2 (5 bases each). The CDR3 runs 19 residues. Germline V gene data show CDR1 as LGHNT and CDR2 as FRNRAP. V dropped 3 bases and J dropped 0 bases, with 21 bases sitting between them. The CDR3 here is CASGFLLRRDRSSYNEQFF. The CDR3 coding sequence is TGTGCTAGTGGTTTTTTGCTGAGACGGGACCGAAGCTCCTACAATGAGCAGTTCTTC.

This clonotype was found a few times. This chain connects TRBV12-3 or TRBV12-4 to TRBJ2-5; 9 bases line up with TRBD1. The ends lost 6 bases at V and 6 bases at J; junction bases unmatched: 8. The CDR3 is 14 residues long. The CDR3 loop is CASRQTGGAKTQYF. CDR3 sequence (DNA): TGTGCCAGCAGGCAAACAGGGGGCGCAAAGACCCAGTACTTC.

The chain combines TRBV5-1 with TRBJ2-5; D remains ambiguous. Looked up from germline, CDR1 is SGHRS and CDR2 is YFSETQ. This CDR3 has 15 amino acids. The germline V and J ends were trimmed by 1 base and 3 bases, with 13 bases remaining between them. The CDR3 DNA is TGCGCCAGCAGCTTGAAGGTGGGCTTCGAAGAGACCCAGTACTTC. Translated, it gives CASSLKVGFEETQYF.

Only a few counts were recorded for this clonotype. This chain links TRBV6-5 with TRBJ1-2; D unclear. Trimming left V 4 bases short and J 3 bases short, with 12 bases between. Looked up from germline, CDR1 is MNHEY and CDR2 is SVGAGI. The length of the CDR3 is 14 residues. The CDR3: CASSSAQRDYGYTF. The CDR3 bases are TGTGCCAGCAGTTCCGCTCAAAGGGACTATGGCTACACCTTC.

The chain couples TRBV5-1 to TRBJ1-1, with 7 bases that match TRBD1. The CDR3 contains 14 residues. Germline V gives CDR1 SGHRS, CDR2 YFSETQ. V gave up 4 bases and J gave up 6 bases; unmatched junction bases: 9. CDR3 region: CASSRSDRRPEAFF. The CDR3 DNA follows: TGCGCCAGCAGCCGTTCGGACAGGAGGCCTGAAGCTTTCTTT. The entire variable domain, with the rest obtained from reference TRBV5-1 and TRBJ1-1, is as follows: KAGVTQTPRYLIKTRGQQVTLSCSPISGHRSVSWYQQTPGQGLQFLFEYFSETQRNKGNFPGRFSGRQFSNSRSEMNVSTLELGDSALYLCASSRSDRRPEAFFGQGTRLTVV.

The chain recombines TRBV19 with TRBJ1-1; 7 bases line up with TRBD1. V shed 10 bases, J shed 1 base, and the junction held 9 bases outside the gene matches. This CDR3 has 14 amino acids. Germline CDR1 LNHDA, CDR2 SQIVND (reference sequence). This CDR3 reads CAIRGGTRNTEAFF. CDR3 in DNA: TGTGCCATCAGGGGGGGGACAAGGAACACTGAAGCTTTCTTT. Filled out from reference TRBV19 and TRBJ1-1, the complete variable domain reads DGGITQSPKYLFRKEGQNVTLSCEQNLNHDAMYWYRQDPGQGLRLIYYSQIVNDFQKGDIAEGYSVSREKKESFPLTVTSAQKNPTAFYLCAIRGGTRNTEAFFGQGTRLTVV.